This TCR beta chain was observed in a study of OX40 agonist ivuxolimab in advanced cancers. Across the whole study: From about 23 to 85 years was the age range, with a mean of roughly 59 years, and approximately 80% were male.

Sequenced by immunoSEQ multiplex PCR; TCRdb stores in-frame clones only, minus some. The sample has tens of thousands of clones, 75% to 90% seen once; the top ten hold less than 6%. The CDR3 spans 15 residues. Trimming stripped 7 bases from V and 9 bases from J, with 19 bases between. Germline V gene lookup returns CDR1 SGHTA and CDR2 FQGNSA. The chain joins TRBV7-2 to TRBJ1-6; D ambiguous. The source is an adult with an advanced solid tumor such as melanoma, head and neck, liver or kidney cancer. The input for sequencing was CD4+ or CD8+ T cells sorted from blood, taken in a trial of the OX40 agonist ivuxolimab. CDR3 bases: TGTGCCAGCACCAAATCCGGGGTGAAGTCTTCACCCCTCCACTTT. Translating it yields CASTKSGVKSSPLHF.